One and the same sample provided the 30 T cell receptor beta chains below, sequenced in a study of T cell responses to AZD1222 COVID-19 vaccine. Libraries were prepared by immunoSEQ multiplex PCR; TCRdb keeps only in-frame clonotypes and omits some of them. The table has some 130,000 clones, 85% to 95% seen once. The sequenced sample was peripheral blood, obtained 28 days after the second AZD1222 dose. The receptors originated from an adult who received the AZD1222 COVID-19 vaccine.

This clone was seen only once. J is TRBJ2-1 and V is TRBV4-1; 8 bases align to TRBD2. The CDR3 has 16 amino acids. V shed 1 base and J 4 bases; nucleotides not matched to a gene: 6. Germline CDR1 and CDR2: MGHRA and YSYEKL. CDR3: CASSQGRGGMYNEQFF. CDR3 DNA sequence: TGCGCCAGCAGCCAAGGACGGGGGGGGATGTACAATGAGCAGTTCTTC.

The chain joins TRBV30 to TRBJ2-2; 8 bases match TRBD2. V lost 3 bases and J lost 2; bases outside the gene matches: 8. Germline V CDR1 and CDR2: GTSNPN, SVGIG (reference sequence). The CDR3 totals 16 residues. This CDR3 is CAWRALRGVNTGELFF. CDR3 nucleotides: TGTGCCTGGAGGGCCCTGCGGGGGGTAAACACCGGGGAGCTGTTTTTT.

This chain links TRBV4-1 with TRBJ1-1; D is unresolved. This CDR3 region has 14 residues. The germline V gene has CDR1 MGHRA and CDR2 YSYEKL. Trimming pared 4 bases from V and 11 bases from J, leaving 20 bases between. CDR3 loop: CASSRVGLTRWAFF. CDR3 bases: TGCGCCAGCAGCCGAGTTGGGCTCACTCGATGGGCTTTCTTT.

CDR3 amino acids: CASSPGAGQPQHF. In nucleotides, the CDR3 is TGTGCCAGCAGTCCCGGAGCTGGTCAGCCCCAGCATTTT. The J gene is TRBJ1-5, the V gene TRBV27; D not resolved. CDR3 size: 13 residues. The V and J ends lost 5 bases and 6 bases respectively, with 11 bases between them. Per germline, CDR1 MNHEY and CDR2 SMNVEV (reference sequence).

V and J are TRBV11-2 and TRBJ2-1; no clear D gene. V lost 3 bases and J 5 bases, leaving 14 bases between the germline ends. Looked up from germline, CDR1 is SGHAT and CDR2 is FQNNGV. CDR3 size: 15 residues. Here the CDR3 DNA reads TGTGCCAGCAGCTTCCTCCCCCTAGAGAACAATGAGCAGTTCTTC. Protein: CASSFLPLENNEQFF.

This rearrangement joins TRBV2 to TRBJ1-2, with D uncertain. Trimming removed 7 bases from V and 8 bases from J, with 14 bases in between. Germline assignment: CDR1 SNHLY and CDR2 FYNNEI. The CDR3 runs 12 residues. In DNA form, the CDR3 reads TGTGCCAGCACCAGTTCCTCTCCGGGCTACACCTTC. This sequence encodes CASTSSSPGYTF.

The table lists this clone with a count of one. The V gene is TRBV9, the J gene TRBJ1-6; D gene ambiguous. Trimming shortened V by 0 bases and J by 6 bases, and 7 bases separated the two germline ends. The CDR3 consists of 14 residues. The germline gives CDR1 SGDLS, CDR2 YYNGEE. CDR3 nucleotide sequence: TGTGCCAGCAGCGTAGAACCGACTAATTCACCCCTCCACTTT. It yields the protein CASSVEPTNSPLHF.

This sequence joins TRBV27 and TRBJ2-1, with TRBD2 matching over 13 bases. The CDR3 sequence is 17 residues long. Germline trimming cut 2 bases from V and 0 bases from J; bases unmatched to any gene: 1. Germline assignment: CDR1 MNHEY and CDR2 SMNVEV (reference sequence). The CDR3 DNA reads TGTGCCAGCAGTTTAGGGACTAGCGGGGCCTCCTACAATGAGCAGTTCTTC. Translation gives CASSLGTSGASYNEQFF.

The chain employs TRBV2 and TRBJ1-3, with TRBD1 identical over 10 bases. Germline V gene data show CDR1 as SNHLY and CDR2 as FYNNEI. V shed 3 bases and J 4 bases; nucleotides not matched to a gene: 3. The CDR3 contains 15 residues. The CDR3 here is CASSEEGQGGNTIYF. The CDR3 bases are TGTGCCAGCAGTGAGGAGGGACAGGGGGGAAACACCATATATTTT. The variable domain in full, completed from reference TRBV2 and TRBJ1-3, reads EPEVTQTPSHQVTQMGQEVILRCVPISNHLYFYWYRQILGQKVEFLVSFYNNEISEKSEIFDDQFSVERPDGSNFTLKIRSTKLEDSAMYFCASSEEGQGGNTIYFGEGSWLTVV.

This sequence joins TRBV10-3 and TRBJ1-5; D not resolved. The CDR3 has 15 amino acids. Trimming stripped 0 bases from V and 5 bases from J, with 11 bases between. In germline, CDR1 is ENHRY, CDR2 SYGVKD. The CDR3 region has the DNA TGTGCCATCAGTGAGTCGATCGGGTTGGATCAGCCCCAGCATTTT. Translation gives CAISESIGLDQPQHF.

Turning to this clone: Germline is not matched at one junction end, which may reflect a read error. This chain joins TRBV6-2 or TRBV6-3 and TRBJ1-5; D uncertain. The CDR3 covers 13 residues. Germline values: CDR1 MNHEY, CDR2 SVGEGT. The CDR3 is CASSYAGNQPQHF. Here the CDR3 DNA reads TGTGCCAGCAGTTACGCCGGCAACCAGCCCCAGCATTTT.

This clone was detected only a few times. V gene TRBV3-1 (or the pseudogene TRBV3-2) combines with J gene TRBJ1-4; the D is unclear. The germline CDR1 and CDR2 sequences are LGHDT and YNNKEL (reference sequence). The CDR3 loop spans 15 amino acids. The V and J ends lost 4 bases and 1 base respectively, with 10 bases between them. CDR3 nucleotides: TGTGCCAGCAGCCGCCAGCCTGGAACTAATGAAAAACTGTTTTTT. Translated: CASSRQPGTNEKLFF.

The rearrangement uses TRBV27 and TRBJ2-1, with D unclear. Trimming took 6 bases from V and 5 from J, leaving 8 bases between them. The CDR3 spans 12 residues. CDR1 is MNHEY, CDR2 SMNVEV, per germline (reference sequence). The CDR3: CASRDQDNEQFF. The CDR3 coding sequence is TGTGCCAGCAGAGACCAGGACAATGAGCAGTTCTTC.

The gene calls are TRBV12-3 or TRBV12-4 and TRBJ1-2, with a possible D match to TRBD1 (5 bases). The CDR3 is 12 residues long. The V gene lost 5 bases and the J gene lost 7 bases, with 11 bases spanning the gap. CDR3 region: CASSLGVGGYTF. CDR3 DNA: TGTGCCAGCAGTCTGGGGGTTGGTGGCTACACCTTC.

This clone was seen more than once but under ten times. This chain connects TRBV4-3 to TRBJ2-5, with D unresolved. V was pared by 4 bases and J by 1 base, with 7 bases between. In germline, CDR1 is LGHNA, CDR2 YSLEER. The CDR3 length is 13 residues. The CDR3 region is CASSLTAQETQYF. The CDR3 bases are TGCGCCAGCAGCCTGACTGCCCAAGAGACCCAGTACTTC.

The CDR3 nucleotides are TGTGCCAGCACTAAAACAACCACTCCTAACGAGCAGTACTTC. Protein: CASTKTTTPNEQYF. The chain uses TRBV2 and TRBJ2-7, with D hard to call. Between the trimmed V and J ends, which lost 7 bases and 5 bases, there was a span of 18 bases. The CDR3 has 14 residues. Per the germline V gene, CDR1 is SNHLY and CDR2 is FYNNEI.

This clone was seen once. The V call is TRBV3-1 (or the pseudogene TRBV3-2), the J call TRBJ1-1; D is ambiguous. The germline V gene has CDR1 LGHDT and CDR2 YNNKEL (reference sequence). V lost 6 bases and J lost 6, with 11 bases in between. The CDR3 consists of 12 residues. The CDR3 DNA reads TGTGCCAGCAGTCCCTGGGGTTCTGAAGCTTTCTTT. Translating it yields CASSPWGSEAFF.

This clone has only one observation. This sequence joins TRBV10-3 and TRBJ2-3, with unresolved D. Germline loops: CDR1 ENHRY, CDR2 SYGVKD. With 8 bases removed from V and 0 bases from J, the gap between germline ends came to 6 bases. The CDR3 runs to 12 residues. The DNA for the CDR3 is TGTGCCATCGGGGATAGCACAGATACGCAGTATTTT. This codes for CAIGDSTDTQYF.

The rearrangement links TRBV7-3 to TRBJ2-5; D is ambiguous. Germline CDR1 and CDR2: SGHTA and FQGTGA. The CDR3 loop spans 13 amino acids. V was shortened by 3 bases and J by 3 bases, with 8 bases between the two germline ends. The CDR3 coding sequence is TGTGCCAGCAGCTTGAGCAGGAAAGAGACCCAGTACTTC. Its translation is CASSLSRKETQYF. Variable domain in full (rest from reference TRBV7-3 and TRBJ2-5): GAGVSQTPSNKVTEKGKYVELRCDPISGHTALYWYRQSLGQGPEFLIYFQGTGAADDSGLPNDRFFAVRPEGSVSTLKIQRTERGDSAVYLCASSLSRKETQYFGPGTRLLVL.

The chain joins TRBV9 to TRBJ1-6; possibly TRBD1 for D (6 bases). V was clipped by 0 bases and J by 7 bases, with 8 bases between them. CDR1 is SGDLS, CDR2 YYNGEE, per germline. The CDR3 is made up of 14 amino acids. In DNA, the CDR3 is TGTGCCAGCAGCGTAGAAGGACAGAATTCACCCCTCCACTTT. Its protein product is CASSVEGQNSPLHF.

This rearrangement joins TRBV25-1 to TRBJ2-7; D could derive from TRBD1 or TRBD2 (6 bases each). The CDR3 is 15 residues long. Trimming stripped 3 bases from V and 2 bases from J, with 14 bases between. Germline V gives CDR1 MGHDK, CDR2 SYGVNS. Written as DNA, the CDR3 is TGTGCCAGCAGTGAGTCGGGGGCTTCTGCCTACGAGCAGTACTTC. This codes for CASSESGASAYEQYF.

The DNA of the CDR3 is TGTGCCAGCAGTGACAAAGGGGGTAGCACAGATACGCAGTATTTT. It yields the protein CASSDKGGSTDTQYF. This sequence joins TRBV6-4 and TRBJ2-3; D possibly corresponds to TRBD1 (6 bases). Trimming pared 2 bases from V and 0 bases from J, leaving 9 bases between. CDR3 length: 15 residues. CDR1 and CDR2 (germline): MRHNA, SNTAGT.

The chain uses TRBV18 and TRBJ2-1; 7 nucleotides line up with TRBD2. The length of the CDR3 is 13 residues. The trim removed 6 bases at V and 7 bases at J, leaving 6 bases unmatched. Germline CDR1 KGHSH, CDR2 LQKENI. The CDR3 reads CASSDGGRNEQFF. CDR3 sequence (DNA): TGTGCCAGCTCCGACGGGGGGAGGAATGAGCAGTTCTTC.

The chain employs TRBV6-2 or TRBV6-3 and TRBJ2-1, with 11 nucleotides matching TRBD2. From germline, CDR1 is MNHEY and CDR2 SVGEGT. This CDR3 spans 16 amino acids. Germline trimming cut 2 bases from V and 2 bases from J; bases unmatched to any gene: 2. CDR3 residues: CASSYETSGTYNEQFF. In nucleotides, the CDR3 is TGTGCCAGCAGTTACGAGACTAGCGGGACCTACAATGAGCAGTTCTTC.

This clone is categorized as medium-sized (0.01 to 0.1%). V is TRBV11-1 and J is TRBJ1-3; no definite D call. The ends were cut back, 4 bases at V and 2 bases at J, with 12 bases in the middle. Germline values: CDR1 SGHAT, CDR2 FQDESV (reference sequence). The CDR3 is 15 amino acids. The CDR3 spells CASSSHQEPGNTIYF. As DNA, the CDR3 is TGTGCCAGCAGCTCGCACCAGGAGCCTGGAAACACCATATATTTT.

V usage is TRBV6-6 and J usage is TRBJ2-5; 14 positions match TRBD2. This CDR3 contains 17 residues. CDR1 and CDR2 (germline): MNHNY, SVGAGI (reference sequence). Trimming at V came to 5 bases and at J to 3 bases, leaving 8 bases not matched to a gene. CDR3 nucleotide sequence: TGTGCCAGCAGTCCCGGACTAGCGGGGGGTTGGAAAGAGACCCAGTACTTC. Protein: CASSPGLAGGWKETQYF.

The chain's CDR3 is CAISFVREINEQYF. Here the CDR3 DNA reads TGTGCCATCAGTTTTGTCAGGGAGATCAACGAGCAGTACTTC. The chain combines TRBV10-3 with TRBJ2-7; either TRBD1 or TRBD2 may supply D (5 bases each). The germline V gene has CDR1 ENHRY and CDR2 SYGVKD. This CDR3 is built from 14 residues. V dropped 5 bases and J dropped 5 bases, with 16 bases sitting between them.

CDR3 residues: CASSLEAGAYEQYF. The CDR3 region has the DNA TGTGCCAGCAGCTTAGAAGCGGGGGCCTACGAGCAGTACTTC. V usage is TRBV13 and J usage is TRBJ2-7; 8 nucleotides line up with TRBD2. Germline CDR1 reads PRHDT; CDR2 reads FYEKMQ (reference sequence). The CDR3 covers 14 residues. With V trimmed by 1 base and J by 2 bases, 1 base remained unmatched.

The genes are TRBV7-6 and TRBJ1-3; a weak D match, TRBD1 (5 bases). V lost 0 bases and J 5 bases, leaving 11 bases between the germline ends. CDR3 length: 15 residues. The germline gives CDR1 SGHVS, CDR2 FNYEAQ. The CDR3 is CASSLAPGVRNTIYF. CDR3 in DNA: TGTGCCAGCAGCTTAGCTCCGGGGGTGAGAAACACCATATATTTT.

V is TRBV28 and J is TRBJ1-1; TRBD1 matches at 9 bases. Germline V gene lookup returns CDR1 MDHEN and CDR2 SYDVKM. V gave up 2 bases and J gave up 4 bases; unmatched junction bases: 2. The CDR3 is 14 residues long. The CDR3 DNA reads TGTGCCAGCAGTTTACAGACAGGGGGCACTGAAGCTTTCTTT. Protein: CASSLQTGGTEAFF. The variable domain in full, with the rest retrieved from reference TRBV28 and TRBJ1-1, is DVKVTQSSRYLVKRTGEKVFLECVQDMDHENMFWYRQDPGLGLRLIYFSYDVKMKEKGDIPEGYSVSREKKERFSLILESASTNQTSMYLCASSLQTGGTEAFFGQGTRLTVV.